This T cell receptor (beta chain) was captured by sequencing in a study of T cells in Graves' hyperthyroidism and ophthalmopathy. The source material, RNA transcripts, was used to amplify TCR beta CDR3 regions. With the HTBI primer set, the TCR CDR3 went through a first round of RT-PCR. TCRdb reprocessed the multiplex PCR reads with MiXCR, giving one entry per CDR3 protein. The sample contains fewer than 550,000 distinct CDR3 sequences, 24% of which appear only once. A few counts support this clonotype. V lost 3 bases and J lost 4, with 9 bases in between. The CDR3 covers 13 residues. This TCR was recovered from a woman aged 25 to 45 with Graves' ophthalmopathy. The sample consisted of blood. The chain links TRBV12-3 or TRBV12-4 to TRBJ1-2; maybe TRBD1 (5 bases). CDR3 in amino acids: CASSLNRIYGYTF. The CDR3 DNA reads TGTGCCAGCAGTTTGAACAGGATCTATGGCTACACCTTC.